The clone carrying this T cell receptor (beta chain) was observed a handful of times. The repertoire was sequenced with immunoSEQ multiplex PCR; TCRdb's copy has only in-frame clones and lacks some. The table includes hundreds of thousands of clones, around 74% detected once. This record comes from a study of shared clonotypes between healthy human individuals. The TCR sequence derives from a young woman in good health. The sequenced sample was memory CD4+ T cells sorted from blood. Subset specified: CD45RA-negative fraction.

The CDR3 DNA reads as TGTGCCAGCACCACCCAAGGGGGGTCAAATAAGCCCCAGCATTTT. This translates into CASTTQGGSNKPQHF. This chain links TRBV6-1 with TRBJ1-5; tentatively, D is TRBD1 (6 bases). Germline V gives CDR1 MNHNS, CDR2 SASEGT. The CDR3 totals 15 residues. Trimming pared 7 bases from V and 8 bases from J, leaving 21 bases between.